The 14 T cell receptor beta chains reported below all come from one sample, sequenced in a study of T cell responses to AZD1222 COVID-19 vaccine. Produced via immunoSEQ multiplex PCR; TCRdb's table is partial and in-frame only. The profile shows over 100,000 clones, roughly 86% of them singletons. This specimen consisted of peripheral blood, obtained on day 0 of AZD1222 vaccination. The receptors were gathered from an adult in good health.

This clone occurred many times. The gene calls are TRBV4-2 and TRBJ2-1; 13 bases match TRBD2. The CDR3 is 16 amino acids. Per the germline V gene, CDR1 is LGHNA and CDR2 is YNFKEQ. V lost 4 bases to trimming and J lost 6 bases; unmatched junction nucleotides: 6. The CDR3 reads CASSRTSGRASNEQFF. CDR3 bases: TGTGCCAGCAGCCGCACTAGCGGGAGGGCCTCCAATGAGCAGTTCTTC.

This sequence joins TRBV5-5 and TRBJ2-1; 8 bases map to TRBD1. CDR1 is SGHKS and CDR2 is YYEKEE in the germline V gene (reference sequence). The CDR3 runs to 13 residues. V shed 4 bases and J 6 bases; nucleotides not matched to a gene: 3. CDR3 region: CASSNDRGNEQFF. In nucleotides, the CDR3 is TGTGCCAGCAGCAACGACAGGGGCAATGAGCAGTTCTTC.

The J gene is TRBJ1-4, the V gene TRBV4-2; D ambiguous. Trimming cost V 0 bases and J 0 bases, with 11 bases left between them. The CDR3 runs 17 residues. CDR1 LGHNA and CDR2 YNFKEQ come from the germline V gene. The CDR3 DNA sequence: TGTGCCAGCAGCCAAGAAAGCTCCCGAGCAACTAATGAAAAACTGTTTTTT. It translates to CASSQESSRATNEKLFF.

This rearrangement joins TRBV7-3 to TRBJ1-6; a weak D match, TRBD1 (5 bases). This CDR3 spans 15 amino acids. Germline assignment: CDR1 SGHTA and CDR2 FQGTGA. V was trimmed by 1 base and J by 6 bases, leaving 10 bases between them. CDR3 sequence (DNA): TGTGCCAGCAGCTTAAGGGCAGGGAGTAATTCACCCCTCCACTTT. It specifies CASSLRAGSNSPLHF.

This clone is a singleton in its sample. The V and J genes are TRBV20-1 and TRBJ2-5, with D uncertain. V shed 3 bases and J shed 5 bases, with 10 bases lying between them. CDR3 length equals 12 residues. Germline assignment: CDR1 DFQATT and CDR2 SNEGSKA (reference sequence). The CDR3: CSASMRLETQYF. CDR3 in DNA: TGCAGTGCTAGTATGCGTTTGGAGACCCAGTACTTC.

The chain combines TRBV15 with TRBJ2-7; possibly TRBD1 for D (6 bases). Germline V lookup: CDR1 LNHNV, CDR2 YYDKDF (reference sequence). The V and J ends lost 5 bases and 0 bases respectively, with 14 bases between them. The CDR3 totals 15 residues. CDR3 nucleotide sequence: TGTGCCACCAGCCCTACGCGGACAGCCTCCTACGAGCAGTACTTC. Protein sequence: CATSPTRTASYEQYF.

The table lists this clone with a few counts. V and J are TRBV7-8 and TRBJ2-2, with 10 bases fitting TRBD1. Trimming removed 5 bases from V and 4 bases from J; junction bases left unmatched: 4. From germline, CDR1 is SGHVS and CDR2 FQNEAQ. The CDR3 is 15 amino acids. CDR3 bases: TGTGCCAGCAGCGCCGGGACAGGGGCCACCGGGGAGCTGTTTTTT. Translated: CASSAGTGATGELFF.

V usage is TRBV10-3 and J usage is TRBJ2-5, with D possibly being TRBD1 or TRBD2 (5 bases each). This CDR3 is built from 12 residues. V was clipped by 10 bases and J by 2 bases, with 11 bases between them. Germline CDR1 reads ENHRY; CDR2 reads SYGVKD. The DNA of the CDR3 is TGTGCCAGTGGGACGGATCAAGAGACCCAGTACTTC. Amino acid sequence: CASGTDQETQYF.

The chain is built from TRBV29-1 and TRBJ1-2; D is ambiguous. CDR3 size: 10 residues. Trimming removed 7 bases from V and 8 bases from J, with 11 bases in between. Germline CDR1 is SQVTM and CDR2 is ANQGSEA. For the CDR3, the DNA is TGCAGCGCCCTGGGAGGGGGCTACACCTTC. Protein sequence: CSALGGGYTF.

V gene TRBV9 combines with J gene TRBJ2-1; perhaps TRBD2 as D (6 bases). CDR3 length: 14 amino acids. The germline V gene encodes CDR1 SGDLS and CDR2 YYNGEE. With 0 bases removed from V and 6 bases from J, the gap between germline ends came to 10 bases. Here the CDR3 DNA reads TGTGCCAGCAGCGTAGTGTGGGGAGGCAATGAGCAGTTCTTC. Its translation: CASSVVWGGNEQFF.

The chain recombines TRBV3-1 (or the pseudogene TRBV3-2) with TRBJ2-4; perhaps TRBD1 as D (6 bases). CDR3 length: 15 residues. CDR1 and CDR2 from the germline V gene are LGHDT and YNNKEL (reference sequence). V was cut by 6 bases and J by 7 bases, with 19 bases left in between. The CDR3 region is CASSVDSSAANIQYF. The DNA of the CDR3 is TGTGCCAGCAGTGTGGACAGCTCCGCCGCGAACATTCAGTACTTC.

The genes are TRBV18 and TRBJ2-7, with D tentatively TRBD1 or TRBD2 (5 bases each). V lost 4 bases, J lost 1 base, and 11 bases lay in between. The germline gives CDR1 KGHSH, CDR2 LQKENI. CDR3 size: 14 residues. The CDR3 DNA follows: TGTGCCAGCTCACAACGGGACGGATCCTACGAGCAGTACTTC. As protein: CASSQRDGSYEQYF. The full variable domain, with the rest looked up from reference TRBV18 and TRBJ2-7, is NAGVMQNPRHLVRRRGQEARLRCSPMKGHSHVYWYRQLPEEGLKFMVYLQKENIIDESGMPKERFSAEFPKEGPSILRIQQVVRGDSAAYFCASSQRDGSYEQYFGPGTRLTVT.

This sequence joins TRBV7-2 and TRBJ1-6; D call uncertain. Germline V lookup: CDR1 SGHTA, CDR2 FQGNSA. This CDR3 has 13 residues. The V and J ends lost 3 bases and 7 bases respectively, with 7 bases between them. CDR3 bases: TGTGCCAGCAGCTTCGGACCCAATTCACCCCTCCACTTT. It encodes CASSFGPNSPLHF.

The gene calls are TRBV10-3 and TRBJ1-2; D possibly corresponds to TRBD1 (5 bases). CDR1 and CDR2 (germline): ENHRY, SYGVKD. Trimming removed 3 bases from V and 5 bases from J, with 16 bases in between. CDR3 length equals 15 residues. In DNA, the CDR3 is TGTGCCATCAGTGATTTGGAGGGGCTTGTTTATGGCTACACCTTC. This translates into CAISDLEGLVYGYTF.